These T cell receptor beta chains were read from a single sample in a study of T cells after yellow fever vaccination. TCRdb called the 5' RACE reads again in MiXCR, with one record for every CDR3 protein. Found here are about 500,000 distinct CDR3 sequences, about 17% of them singletons; the top ten hold roughly 17%. The sample in question was PBMCs, obtained 5 days after the first yellow fever vaccination. The receptors were gathered from a man aged 18-30 years who received the YFV17D yellow fever vaccine. Each CDR3 is given with its conserved first and last residue. The order of the fields is J gene, V gene, CDR3 protein.

J gene: TRBJ1-1; V gene: TRBV28; CDR3 protein: CASSLLSEAFF
J gene: TRBJ2-5; V gene: TRBV5-1; CDR3 protein: CASSWGPEVETQYF
J gene: TRBJ1-6; V gene: TRBV7-2; CDR3 protein: CASSLESRNSPLHF
J gene: TRBJ1-2; V gene: TRBV2; CDR3 protein: CASSERTGVRYTF
J gene: TRBJ1-2; V gene: TRBV12-3/TRBV12-4; CDR3 protein: CASRGTGYYGYTF
J gene: TRBJ2-2; V gene: TRBV6-1; CDR3 protein: CASRPDNTGELFF
J gene: TRBJ1-5; V gene: TRBV20-1; CDR3 protein: CSARVRGAGNQPQHF
J gene: TRBJ2-1; V gene: TRBV11-2; CDR3 protein: CASSSGPGLGSYNEQFF
J gene: TRBJ2-1; V gene: TRBV12-3/TRBV12-4; CDR3 protein: CASSFALRADEQFF
J gene: TRBJ2-2; V gene: TRBV7-6; CDR3 protein: CASSLAGQNTGELFF
J gene: TRBJ2-2; V gene: TRBV7-3; CDR3 protein: CASSLNPGPGGVGELFF
J gene: TRBJ2-7; V gene: TRBV4-3; CDR3 protein: CASSAVHGGVTGLYEQYF
J gene: TRBJ1-2; V gene: TRBV20-1; CDR3 protein: CSATQPGTPYGYTF
J gene: TRBJ2-3; V gene: TRBV10-3; CDR3 protein: CAISPGLAVDTQYF
J gene: TRBJ2-1; V gene: TRBV20-1; CDR3 protein: CSAKPGTRYYNEQFF
J gene: TRBJ2-5; V gene: TRBV7-7; CDR3 protein: CASSFGQPGGTQYF
J gene: TRBJ2-7; V gene: TRBV29-1; CDR3 protein: CSVEPRGGRLEQYF
J gene: TRBJ2-2; V gene: TRBV19; CDR3 protein: CASSKEEGLAVTGELFF
J gene: TRBJ2-2; V gene: TRBV30; CDR3 protein: CAWSVLGGELFF
J gene: TRBJ1-2; V gene: TRBV9; CDR3 protein: CASSVGDRSYGYTF
J gene: TRBJ2-1; V gene: TRBV4-3; CDR3 protein: CASSQVGGPASEQFF
J gene: TRBJ2-7; V gene: TRBV12-3/TRBV12-4; CDR3 protein: CASTPRTGAYEQYF
J gene: TRBJ2-1; V gene: TRBV7-9; CDR3 protein: CASATVDGSYNEQFF
J gene: TRBJ2-3; V gene: TRBV10-3; CDR3 protein: CAIGGGVAGGFTDTQYF